Below, 30 T cell receptor beta chains from the same sample are listed, as sequenced in a study of OX40 agonist ivuxolimab in advanced cancers. The assay was immunoSEQ multiplex PCR, and TCRdb's table has in-frame clones only and misses some. Of about 43,000 clones in the sample, 90% to 95% are singletons; the top ten hold approximately 10%. This material consisted of CD4+ or CD8+ T cells sorted from blood, taken in a trial of the OX40 agonist ivuxolimab. The receptors stem from an adult with an advanced solid tumor such as melanoma, head and neck, liver or kidney cancer.

The V call is TRBV7-2, the J call TRBJ2-7; no definite D call. Per germline, CDR1 SGHTA and CDR2 FQGNSA. Trimming removed 4 bases at V and 2 bases at J, with 9 bases between. The CDR3 length is 13 residues. The CDR3 region is CASSSDGTYEQYF. Here the CDR3 DNA reads TGTGCCAGCAGCTCGGACGGTACCTACGAGCAGTACTTC.

The J gene is TRBJ2-7, the V gene TRBV2, with TRBD1 identical over 11 bases. Germline trimming cut 6 bases from V and 4 bases from J; bases unmatched to any gene: 5. Germline V gene data show CDR1 as SNHLY and CDR2 as FYNNEI. CDR3 length: 14 amino acids. CDR3 amino acids: CASSGQGAEYEQYF. CDR3 DNA: TGTGCCAGCAGCGGACAGGGGGCAGAATACGAGCAGTACTTC.

The rearrangement joins TRBV27 to TRBJ2-5, with 8 bases that match TRBD2. Looked up from germline, CDR1 is MNHEY and CDR2 is SMNVEV (reference sequence). The CDR3 consists of 15 residues. The J segment lost 5 bases and the V segment lost 4 bases, leaving 9 bases of the junction unmatched. The CDR3 here is CASSSLSGGRETQYF. CDR3 nucleotide sequence: TGTGCCAGCAGTTCCCTCAGCGGGGGACGGGAGACCCAGTACTTC.

The rearrangement uses TRBV9 and TRBJ1-1; D uncertain. Germline CDR1 and CDR2: SGDLS and YYNGEE. The CDR3 loop spans 13 amino acids. Trimming left V 2 bases short and J 0 bases short, with 5 bases between. The CDR3 reads CASSVDLNTEAFF. DNA of the CDR3: TGTGCCAGCAGCGTCGATTTGAACACTGAAGCTTTCTTT.

The V call is TRBV9, the J call TRBJ1-4; a possible D gene is TRBD1 (6 bases). Germline V gives CDR1 SGDLS, CDR2 YYNGEE. Trimming cost V 0 bases and J 8 bases, with 14 bases left between them. This CDR3 comprises 15 residues. CDR3 region: CASSVEAGALEKLFF. The CDR3 DNA sequence: TGTGCCAGCAGCGTAGAGGCGGGGGCCCTGGAAAAACTGTTTTTT.

V is TRBV9 and J is TRBJ2-1, with D hard to call. V gave up 4 bases and J gave up 10 bases, with 9 bases separating them. The CDR3 covers 11 residues. The germline V gene encodes CDR1 SGDLS and CDR2 YYNGEE. CDR3 bases: TGTGCCAGCAGCTCCTCCCTAGAGCAGTTCTTC. Its translation: CASSSSLEQFF.

The chain joins TRBV6-1 to TRBJ1-5, with D unclear. CDR1 and CDR2 (germline): MNHNS, SASEGT. V lost 3 bases and J 8 bases, leaving 11 bases between the germline ends. The CDR3 is 13 amino acids. The CDR3 reads CASSDGWREPQHF. CDR3 DNA: TGTGCCAGCAGTGATGGGTGGCGGGAGCCCCAGCATTTT.

The chain is built from TRBV28 and TRBJ1-2; perhaps TRBD1 as D (6 bases). V was cut by 2 bases and J by 5 bases, with 12 bases left in between. CDR1 MDHEN and CDR2 SYDVKM come from the germline V gene. The CDR3 consists of 14 residues. The CDR3 loop is CASSLLQGSYGYTF. CDR3 nucleotide sequence: TGTGCCAGCAGTTTACTACAGGGCTCATATGGCTACACCTTC.

The V and J genes are TRBV4-2 and TRBJ2-7; TRBD2 is a possible D gene (6 bases). Germline-derived CDR1 and CDR2 are LGHNA and YNFKEQ. CDR3 length equals 14 residues. Trimming removed 4 bases at V and 5 bases at J, with 15 bases between. CDR3 in amino acids: CASSPNVGGHEQYF. CDR3 nucleotide sequence: TGTGCCAGCAGCCCAAACGTGGGGGGACACGAGCAGTACTTC.

The chain carries TRBV10-3 and TRBJ2-5; the D gene is possibly TRBD1 (5 bases). Deletions cut 8 bases from V and 1 base from J, with 11 bases between. Germline assignment: CDR1 ENHRY and CDR2 SYGVKD. This CDR3 is built from 13 residues. This CDR3 reads CAIQKRGQETQYF. As DNA, the CDR3 is TGTGCCATCCAGAAAAGGGGCCAAGAGACCCAGTACTTC.

The chain employs TRBV4-2 and TRBJ2-4; possible D gene TRBD1, 6 bases. The germline gives CDR1 LGHNA, CDR2 YNFKEQ. CDR3 size: 16 residues. V was shortened by 5 bases and J by 2 bases, with 16 bases between the two germline ends. The CDR3 nucleotides are TGTGCCAGCAGCTCACCGAACAGGGAATCCAAAAACATTCAGTACTTC. Protein product: CASSSPNRESKNIQYF.

As to this clone: The sample has other DNA sequences that encode this CDR3 too. The chain combines TRBV7-9 with TRBJ2-7, with 9 nucleotides matching TRBD1. CDR1 is SEHNR, CDR2 FQNEAQ, per germline (reference sequence). V was pared by 4 bases and J by 2 bases, with 3 bases of the junction left unmatched. The CDR3 spans 14 residues. The DNA for the CDR3 is TGTGCCAGCAGCTCGGGACAGGGTGCCTACGAGCAGTACTTC. Amino acids: CASSSGQGAYEQYF.

This chain connects TRBV19 to TRBJ2-3; D is possibly TRBD2 (5 bases). V was cut by 3 bases and J by 2 bases, with 24 bases left in between. CDR3 length: 19 residues. Per the germline V gene, CDR1 is LNHDA and CDR2 is SQIVND (reference sequence). The CDR3 DNA reads TGTGCCAGTAGTATTCCCAGCCTAAGTGGAGGCTCATACACAGATACGCAGTATTTT. This gives the protein CASSIPSLSGGSYTDTQYF. The whole variable domain, filled in from reference TRBV19 and TRBJ2-3, reads DGGITQSPKYLFRKEGQNVTLSCEQNLNHDAMYWYRQDPGQGLRLIYYSQIVNDFQKGDIAEGYSVSREKKESFPLTVTSAQKNPTAFYLCASSIPSLSGGSYTDTQYFGPGTRLTVL.

The rearrangement joins TRBV19 to TRBJ2-1, with 9 bases matching TRBD2. Per the germline V gene, CDR1 is LNHDA and CDR2 is SQIVND (reference sequence). The CDR3 is 14 amino acids. With V trimmed by 2 bases and J by 6 bases, 2 bases remained unmatched. The CDR3 loop reads CASSILAGSNEQFF. CDR3 in DNA: TGTGCCAGTAGTATACTAGCGGGAAGCAATGAGCAGTTCTTC.

This clone was seen only once. V gene TRBV5-8 combines with J gene TRBJ1-5; unclear D gene. Germline V gene sequence: CDR1 SGHTS, CDR2 YDEGEE. Trimming removed 1 base at V and 3 bases at J, with 5 bases between. This CDR3 region has 13 residues. The CDR3 loop reads CASSLWANQPQHF. The CDR3 DNA is TGTGCCAGCAGCTTGTGGGCCAATCAGCCCCAGCATTTT. Filled out from reference TRBV5-8 and TRBJ1-5, the complete variable domain reads EAGVTQSPTHLIKTRGQQATLRCSPISGHTSVYWYQQALGLGLQFLLWYDEGEERNRGNFPPRFSGRQFPNYSSELNVNALELEDSALYLCASSLWANQPQHFGDGTRLSIL.

J is TRBJ2-1 and V is TRBV9, with D possibly called TRBD1 or TRBD2 (6 bases each). Trimming removed 6 bases from V and 1 base from J, with 14 bases in between. The CDR3 covers 15 residues. The germline V gene encodes CDR1 SGDLS and CDR2 YYNGEE. CDR3 in amino acids: CASTLRGLSYNEQFF. In DNA form, the CDR3 reads TGTGCCAGCACTCTTCGGGGGCTGTCCTACAATGAGCAGTTCTTC.

The chain combines TRBV6-6 with TRBJ2-7; maybe TRBD2 (5 bases). CDR3 size: 13 residues. V shed 6 bases and J shed 10 bases, with 19 bases lying between them. CDR1 is MNHNY and CDR2 is SVGAGI in the germline V gene (reference sequence). CDR3 sequence reads: CASRSDNSGEQYF. In DNA, the CDR3 is TGTGCCAGCAGATCTGACAACTCCGGGGAACAGTACTTC.

The J gene is TRBJ2-7, the V gene TRBV29-1, with 8 bases aligning to TRBD2. Germline values: CDR1 SQVTM, CDR2 ANQGSEA. This CDR3 has 14 amino acids. V shed 0 bases, J shed 4 bases, and the junction held 5 bases outside the gene matches. CDR3 bases: TGCAGCGTTGAAGATAGATCTAGCGGGTACGAGCAGTACTTC. Its translation: CSVEDRSSGYEQYF.

The chain employs TRBV15 and TRBJ2-1; TRBD2 aligns across 9 bases. V dropped 5 bases and J dropped 3; count of bases not matched to a gene: 11. The germline V gene has CDR1 LNHNV and CDR2 YYDKDF (reference sequence). This CDR3 contains 17 residues. CDR3 nucleotides: TGTGCCACCAGCGGGCGGTCTAGCGGGATCATCTACAATGAGCAGTTCTTC. The encoded protein is CATSGRSSGIIYNEQFF.

The chain recombines TRBV19 with TRBJ1-1; tentatively, D is TRBD1 (5 bases). Germline assignment: CDR1 LNHDA and CDR2 SQIVND (reference sequence). The CDR3 has 11 residues. V gave up 7 bases and J gave up 14 bases, with 17 bases separating them. This CDR3 reads CASTVGGSRFF. In DNA form, the CDR3 reads TGTGCCAGTACCGTGGGGGGTAGTCGGTTCTTT.

A note on this clone: Compared with germline, one end of the junction differs, possibly owing to a read error. Other DNA sequences in the same sample also yield this CDR3. V gene TRBV27 combines with J gene TRBJ2-7; D gene ambiguous. The CDR3 loop spans 13 amino acids. Germline values: CDR1 MNHEY, CDR2 SMNVEV (reference sequence). CDR3 DNA sequence: TGTGCCAGCAGCCCTGGCCGGACCTATGAGCAGTACTTC. This encodes CASSPGRTYEQYF.

V and J are TRBV4-1 and TRBJ2-3, with a possible D match to TRBD2 (5 bases). CDR3 length equals 16 residues. CDR1 and CDR2 from the germline V gene are MGHRA and YSYEKL. Trimming took 0 bases from V and 2 from J, leaving 12 bases between them. CDR3 sequence reads: CASSQEERNPTDTQYF. The CDR3 region has the DNA TGCGCCAGCAGCCAAGAGGAGCGGAACCCCACAGATACGCAGTATTTT.

V is TRBV5-1 and J is TRBJ1-1, with TRBD1 as a possible D gene (5 bases). The V end was cut by 4 bases, the J end by 0 bases, with 19 bases between. CDR3 length equals 17 residues. CDR1 and CDR2 from the germline V gene are SGHRS and YFSETQ. CDR3 amino acids: CASSPDLYRTVNTEAFF. CDR3 coding DNA: TGCGCCAGCAGCCCGGACCTATACAGGACCGTGAACACTGAAGCTTTCTTT.

V and J are TRBV12-5 and TRBJ2-7; 7 bases line up with TRBD2. The CDR3 has 12 amino acids. V shed 10 bases, J shed 6 bases, and the junction held 9 bases outside the gene matches. Per the germline V gene, CDR1 is LGHNT and CDR2 is FRNRAP. CDR3 DNA sequence: TGTGCTACTGGGGGGGTTCCCTCCGAGCAGTACTTC. This gives the protein CATGGVPSEQYF.

The chain links TRBV7-9 to TRBJ2-1, with D possibly matching TRBD2 (6 bases). This CDR3 spans 14 amino acids. V gave up 1 base and J gave up 7 bases, with 11 bases separating them. CDR1 and CDR2 from the germline V gene are SEHNR and FQNEAQ (reference sequence). This chain's CDR3 is CASSLGAGQNEQFF. For the CDR3, the DNA is TGTGCCAGCAGCTTAGGGGCGGGGCAGAATGAGCAGTTCTTC.

The J gene is TRBJ1-5, the V gene TRBV27; maybe TRBD1 (5 bases). Germline V gene sequence: CDR1 MNHEY, CDR2 SMNVEV (reference sequence). The CDR3 is 16 amino acids. V lost 4 bases to trimming and J lost 2 bases, with 15 bases between them. The CDR3 DNA sequence: TGTGCCAGCAGTTGGAGGGACCCAAGGGGCAATCAGCCCCAGCATTTT. Its translation: CASSWRDPRGNQPQHF.

The chain is built from TRBV15 and TRBJ2-3; 13 nucleotides line up with TRBD2. The CDR3 sequence is 18 residues long. J was trimmed by 1 base and V by 3 bases; bases with no gene match: 7. Germline lookup yields CDR1 LNHNV and CDR2 YYDKDF (reference sequence). The CDR3 region has the DNA TGTGCCACCAGCAGCGATAGGACTAGCGGGAGTGGCACAGATACGCAGTATTTT. Its protein is CATSSDRTSGSGTDTQYF.

The V call is TRBV19, the J call TRBJ2-1; 9 bases align to TRBD2. J gave up 9 bases and V 5 bases, and 5 bases lay outside the gene matches. The CDR3 runs to 13 residues. Germline values: CDR1 LNHDA, CDR2 SQIVND (reference sequence). CDR3: CASSLAGGVEQFF. In DNA, the CDR3 is TGTGCCAGTAGTCTCGCGGGAGGGGTTGAGCAGTTCTTC.

This clone has only one observation. The V gene is TRBV9, the J gene TRBJ2-1; 7 nucleotides agree with TRBD2. The ends lost 5 bases at V and 8 bases at J; junction bases unmatched: 7. The CDR3 covers 13 residues. The germline V gene has CDR1 SGDLS and CDR2 YYNGEE. The CDR3 spells CASRETSSYEQFF. The CDR3 region has the DNA TGTGCCAGCAGAGAGACTAGCTCTTATGAGCAGTTCTTC.

This clone showed up just once. The V call is TRBV7-9, the J call TRBJ2-7, with 8 nucleotides matching TRBD2. There are 15 residues in the CDR3. The germline V gene encodes CDR1 SEHNR and CDR2 FQNEAQ (reference sequence). The V and J ends lost 5 bases and 6 bases, in that order; junction bases with no gene match: 12. This CDR3 is CASSGGGLGVSEQYF. The DNA for the CDR3 is TGTGCCAGCAGCGGAGGGGGACTAGGTGTATCCGAGCAGTACTTC. Complete variable domain (other parts from reference TRBV7-9 and TRBJ2-7): DTGVSQNPRHKITKRGQNVTFRCDPISEHNRLYWYRQTLGQGPEFLTYFQNEAQLEKSRLLSDRFSAERPKGSFSTLEIQRTEQGDSAMYLCASSGGGLGVSEQYFGPGTRLTVT.